This T cell receptor beta chain stems from a study of OX40 agonist ivuxolimab in advanced cancers. Study-level information: Checkpoint inhibitors had been given previously to 35% to 50% of patients. Three patients got partial responses; one had hepatocellular carcinoma and two had cutaneous melanoma. Study-wide findings and caveats: Dosing at 0.1 to 3.0 mg/kg was accompanied by clonal expansion of CD4+ and CD8+ blood T cells by week 6. In a subset of nonresponders, normalized T-cell clonal expansion was also low.

Measured with immunoSEQ multiplex PCR; TCRdb has only the in-frame clones, and not every one. The sample yields about 81,000 clones, about 92% seen once. There are 15 residues in the CDR3. J lost 4 bases, V lost 5 bases, and 9 bases had no gene match. Germline assignment: CDR1 MNHNS and CDR2 SASEGT. In its sample, this clone is medium-sized. The antigen is undetermined. Sequencing was performed on CD4+ or CD8+ T cells sorted from blood, taken in a trial of the OX40 agonist ivuxolimab. This clonotype originated in an adult with an advanced solid tumor such as melanoma, head and neck, liver or kidney cancer. The chain recombines TRBV6-1 with TRBJ1-2, with TRBD1 identical over 8 bases. CDR3 region: CASSPSTGVAYGYTF. CDR3 DNA sequence: TGTGCCAGCAGTCCATCGACAGGGGTGGCCTATGGCTACACCTTC.